A selection of T cell receptor beta chains follows, all from one sample in a study of T-cell memory formation after mild COVID-19. TCRdb ran MiXCR on the 5' RACE reads and lists one entry per CDR3 protein. The sample holds approximately 490,000 distinct CDR3 sequences, about a fifth seen once. Sequencing was performed on PBMCs or a T cell subset sorted from them (not recorded which). Receptors originate from an adult woman who had mild COVID-19 (a few samples of this study predate the infection). Cell type and time point are not known. CDR3s include the opening cysteine and the closing phenylalanine or tryptophan. A D gene is named only where the DNA matches it firmly. Clone sizes are given selectively: once, few, many, or a class where the clone is expanded.

size: .
V: TRBV20-1
D: .
J: TRBJ2-5
DNA: TGCAGTGCTAGGGATGAGGTAGCGGCGCTATTATCCAAGAGTACCCAGTACTTC
CDR3: CSARDEVAALLSKSTQYF

size: .
V: TRBV11-2
D: .
J: TRBJ2-6
DNA: TGTGCCAGCAGCTTACGGTCCGCTGGGGCCAACGTCCTGACTTTC
CDR3: CASSLRSAGANVLTF

size: .
V: TRBV2
D: .
J: TRBJ1-2
DNA: TGTGCCAGCAGTACGGACACGGCTAACTATGGCTACACCTTC
CDR3: CASSTDTANYGYTF

size: .
V: TRBV12-3/TRBV12-4
D: TRBD2
J: TRBJ2-2
DNA: TGTGCCAGCAGTTTGCGGAGCGGGGTCACTAACACCGGGGAGCTGTTTTTT
CDR3: CASSLRSGVTNTGELFF

size: .
V: TRBV30
D: TRBD1
J: TRBJ2-5
DNA: TGTGCCTGGAGTGTCCATCCTCCGGGACAGGGGGCCCTGGCCCAGTACTTC
CDR3: CAWSVHPPGQGALAQYF

size: .
V: TRBV7-9
D: .
J: TRBJ2-1
DNA: TGTGCCAGCTTAGGGGGGCGAAGCTCCTACAATGAGCAGTTCTTC
CDR3: CASLGGRSSYNEQFF

size: few
V: TRBV11-2
D: TRBD2
J: TRBJ2-7
DNA: TGTGCCAGCAGCAGCAGGACTAGCGGGAGCTTCTACGAGCAGTACTTC
CDR3: CASSSRTSGSFYEQYF

size: .
V: TRBV25-1
D: .
J: TRBJ2-3
DNA: TGTGCCAGCACTCCGGCCTTGACAGATACGCAGTATTTT
CDR3: CASTPALTDTQYF

size: many
V: TRBV20-1
D: .
J: TRBJ2-4
DNA: TGCAGTGCCCATCCCACTCGAGCCAAAAACATTCAGTACTTC
CDR3: CSAHPTRAKNIQYF

size: few
V: TRBV21-1
D: .
J: TRBJ2-7
DNA: TGTGCCAGCAGCAATCCCCGGGACAGGGCCGTCAGCTCCTACGAGCAGTACTTC
CDR3: CASSNPRDRAVSSYEQYF

size: .
V: TRBV13
D: .
J: TRBJ2-1
DNA: TGTGCCAGCAGCTTCGTGTGGGGGCCAGGCGATGAGCAGTTCTTC
CDR3: CASSFVWGPGDEQFF

size: few
V: TRBV12-3/TRBV12-4
D: .
J: TRBJ1-4
DNA: TGTGCCAGCAGTTTAGGTTCCGGTAGTAATGAAAAACTGTTTTTT
CDR3: CASSLGSGSNEKLFF

size: .
V: TRBV5-1
D: TRBD1
J: TRBJ2-7
DNA: TGCGCCAGCAGCTCACAGGGGACCAACTACGAGCAGTACTTC
CDR3: CASSSQGTNYEQYF

size: .
V: TRBV4-1
D: .
J: TRBJ2-3
DNA: TGCGCCAGCAGCCGGAGCGGGCTAGCCAACACAGATACGCAGTATTTT
CDR3: CASSRSGLANTDTQYF

size: .
V: TRBV15
D: TRBD2
J: TRBJ2-3
DNA: TGTGCCACCAGCAGAGGCTCACTAGCGGATATCACAGATACGCAGTATTTT
CDR3: CATSRGSLADITDTQYF

size: many
V: TRBV3-1
D: TRBD1
J: TRBJ1-2
DNA: TGTGCCAGCAGCCAAGACCCGGGACAGGGAAGAGGCTACACCTTC
CDR3: CASSQDPGQGRGYTF